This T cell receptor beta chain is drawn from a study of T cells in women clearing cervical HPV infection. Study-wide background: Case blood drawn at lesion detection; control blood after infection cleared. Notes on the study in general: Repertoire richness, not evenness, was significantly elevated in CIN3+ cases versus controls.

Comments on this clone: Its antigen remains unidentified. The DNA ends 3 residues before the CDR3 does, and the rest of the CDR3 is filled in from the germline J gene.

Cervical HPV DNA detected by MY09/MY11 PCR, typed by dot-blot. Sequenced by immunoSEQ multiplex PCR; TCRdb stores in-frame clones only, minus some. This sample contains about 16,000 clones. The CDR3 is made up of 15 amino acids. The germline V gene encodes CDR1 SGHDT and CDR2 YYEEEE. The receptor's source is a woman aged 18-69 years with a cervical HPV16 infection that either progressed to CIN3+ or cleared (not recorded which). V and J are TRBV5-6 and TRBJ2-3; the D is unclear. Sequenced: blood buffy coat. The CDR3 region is CASSLTVTNQETQYF. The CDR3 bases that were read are TGTGCCAGCAGCTTAACAGTAACCAACCAAGAGACG. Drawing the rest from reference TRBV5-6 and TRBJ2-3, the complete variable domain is DAGVTQSPTHLIKTRGQQVTLRCSPKSGHDTVSWYQQALGQGPQFIFQYYEEEERQRGNFPDRFSGHQFPNYSSELNVNALLLGDSALYLCASSLTVTNQETQYFGPGTRLTVL.